Listed below are T cell receptor beta chains from one sample, sequenced in a study of blood T cell repertoires in COVID-19. The method was immunoSEQ multiplex PCR; TCRdb's version includes in-frame clones alone and lacks a portion of them. The table includes about 230,000 clones, approximately 88% detected once. Sample: PBMCs or T cells enriched from blood (not recorded which). The receptors were gathered from a woman aged 40 to 49 with acute COVID-19. The CDR3 runs from the conserved cysteine through the conserved F or W. The order of the fields is V gene, J gene, clone size, D gene, CDR3 DNA, CDR3 protein. A D gene is named only where the DNA matches it firmly. The size of a clone is reported for some rows only, either as once, few or many, or as a class for expanded clones.

v_gene: TRBV5-1; j_gene: TRBJ1-5; abundance: -; d_gene: -; CDR3nt: TGCGCCAGCAGCTTGGGGGGAGGCAATCAGCCCCAGCATTTT; CDR3aa: CASSLGGGNQPQHF
v_gene: TRBV2; j_gene: TRBJ2-6; abundance: -; d_gene: -; CDR3nt: TGTGCCAGCAGTGAAGGTCGCTCTGGGGCCAACGTCCTGACTTTC; CDR3aa: CASSEGRSGANVLTF
v_gene: TRBV19; j_gene: TRBJ1-4; abundance: -; d_gene: -; CDR3nt: TGTGCCAGTAGTATCCGGGCCCAGGGGTCCGAGAAACTGTTTTTT; CDR3aa: CASSIRAQGSEKLFF
v_gene: TRBV11-3; j_gene: TRBJ1-1; abundance: once; d_gene: -; CDR3nt: TGTGCCAGCAGCTATCTCGGGGGGATGAACACTGAAGCTTTCTTT; CDR3aa: CASSYLGGMNTEAFF
v_gene: TRBV23-1; j_gene: TRBJ2-2; abundance: few; d_gene: -; CDR3nt: TGCGCCAGCAGTCAATCGTGCGGGCGGATCCGTCTCCACCTACCCCCCCAGACCGGGGAGCTGTTTTTT; CDR3aa: CASSQSCGRIRLHLPPQTGELFF
v_gene: TRBV9; j_gene: TRBJ2-3; abundance: -; d_gene: -; CDR3nt: TGTGCCAGCAGTTCGGAGGGAGATACGCAGTATTTT; CDR3aa: CASSSEGDTQYF
v_gene: TRBV9; j_gene: TRBJ2-1; abundance: once; d_gene: TRBD1; CDR3nt: TGTGCCAGCAGCGTAGGGGTTGACAGGGGGCTCGATGAGCAGTTCTTC; CDR3aa: CASSVGVDRGLDEQFF
v_gene: TRBV11-2; j_gene: TRBJ1-5; abundance: few; d_gene: TRBD1; CDR3nt: TGTGCCAGCACCCAGGGGGCTAATCAGCCCCAGCATTTT; CDR3aa: CASTQGANQPQHF
v_gene: TRBV25-1; j_gene: TRBJ2-2; abundance: -; d_gene: TRBD2; CDR3nt: TGTGCCAGCAGCGCTACTAGCGGGAACACCGGGGAGCTGTTTTTT; CDR3aa: CASSATSGNTGELFF
v_gene: TRBV11-2; j_gene: TRBJ1-4; abundance: -; d_gene: TRBD1; CDR3nt: TGTGCCAGCAGCATCGACAGGGAAGGAAAACTGTTTTTT; CDR3aa: CASSIDREGKLFF
v_gene: TRBV3-1/TRBV3-2; j_gene: TRBJ2-3; abundance: -; d_gene: -; CDR3nt: TGTGCCAGCAGCCCTACCCGGACAGGGAGGGCTGGAGATACGCAGTATTTT; CDR3aa: CASSPTRTGRAGDTQYF
v_gene: TRBV10-3; j_gene: TRBJ2-1; abundance: few; d_gene: TRBD2; CDR3nt: TGTGCCATGGCCGGGACTAGCGGGAGGAATGAGCAGTTCTTC; CDR3aa: CAMAGTSGRNEQFF
v_gene: TRBV5-1; j_gene: TRBJ2-3; abundance: -; d_gene: -; CDR3nt: TGCGCCAGCAGCTTAGGGGGTTCGACAGATACGCAGTATTTT; CDR3aa: CASSLGGSTDTQYF
v_gene: TRBV19; j_gene: TRBJ2-3; abundance: -; d_gene: -; CDR3nt: TGTGCCAGTAGTAGTAGCACTAGCACAGATACGCAGTATTTT; CDR3aa: CASSSSTSTDTQYF
v_gene: TRBV4-1; j_gene: TRBJ1-2; abundance: -; d_gene: -; CDR3nt: TGCGCCAGCAGCCCATCCGGCCCAGCGAGCTATGGCTACACCTTC; CDR3aa: CASSPSGPASYGYTF
v_gene: TRBV5-1; j_gene: TRBJ1-6; abundance: -; d_gene: -; CDR3nt: TGCGCCAGCAGCTTAGAGGGGACAACCCAATCACCCCTCCACTTT; CDR3aa: CASSLEGTTQSPLHF
v_gene: TRBV11-3; j_gene: TRBJ2-3; abundance: -; d_gene: TRBD2; CDR3nt: TGTGCCAGCAGCTTACCAATGGGTTCGGGACTAGCGGCTATCACAGATACGCAGTATTTT; CDR3aa: CASSLPMGSGLAAITDTQYF
v_gene: TRBV5-1; j_gene: TRBJ2-1; abundance: -; d_gene: -; CDR3nt: TGCGCCAGCAGCTTGGCGGAGAGCTCCTACAATGAGCAGTTCTTC; CDR3aa: CASSLAESSYNEQFF
v_gene: TRBV30; j_gene: TRBJ2-2; abundance: -; d_gene: -; CDR3nt: TGTGCCTGGACGTCCACCGGGGAGCTGTTTTTT; CDR3aa: CAWTSTGELFF
v_gene: TRBV9; j_gene: TRBJ2-2; abundance: -; d_gene: TRBD2; CDR3nt: TGTGCCAGCAGCGTAGGGGTGCTAGCGGGAGGTGCCGGGGAGCTGTTTTTT; CDR3aa: CASSVGVLAGGAGELFF
v_gene: TRBV4-3; j_gene: TRBJ2-1; abundance: -; d_gene: TRBD1; CDR3nt: TGCGCCAGCGGAACGACAGGGACTGAGCAGTTCTTC; CDR3aa: CASGTTGTEQFF
v_gene: TRBV2; j_gene: TRBJ2-3; abundance: once; d_gene: TRBD1; CDR3nt: TGTGCCAGCAGGGGGACAGGGGCAAGTCCAGATACGCAGTATTTT; CDR3aa: CASRGTGASPDTQYF
v_gene: TRBV6-2/TRBV6-3; j_gene: TRBJ1-1; abundance: -; d_gene: -; CDR3nt: TGTGCCAGCAGTTATAGTTTAAGGCAGGTGATGAACACTGAAGCTTTCTTT; CDR3aa: CASSYSLRQVMNTEAFF
v_gene: TRBV5-4; j_gene: TRBJ1-1; abundance: -; d_gene: -; CDR3nt: TGTGCCAGCAGTCTGGGTCCAAGTGGCAGGCGGAACACTGAAGCTTTCTTT; CDR3aa: CASSLGPSGRRNTEAFF
v_gene: TRBV14; j_gene: TRBJ1-1; abundance: -; d_gene: TRBD1; CDR3nt: TGTGCCAGCAGCCAAGGAACGAACAGGGGCCTGGACACTGAAGCTTTCTTT; CDR3aa: CASSQGTNRGLDTEAFF
v_gene: TRBV18; j_gene: TRBJ2-5; abundance: -; d_gene: TRBD1; CDR3nt: TGTGCCAGCTCACCCCAGGGGACAGCTCAAGAGACCCAGTACTTC; CDR3aa: CASSPQGTAQETQYF
v_gene: TRBV29-1; j_gene: TRBJ1-1; abundance: -; d_gene: -; CDR3nt: TGCAGCCATCTGAGCGGGACTGAAGCTTTCTTT; CDR3aa: CSHLSGTEAFF
v_gene: TRBV13; j_gene: TRBJ2-6; abundance: -; d_gene: -; CDR3nt: TGTGCCACCACTAAGAGAGGCTTTGAGGCCAACGTCCTGACTTTC; CDR3aa: CATTKRGFEANVLTF
v_gene: TRBV11-2; j_gene: TRBJ1-6; abundance: few; d_gene: -; CDR3nt: TGTGCCAGCAGCTTGATGGGCTCCAGAAATTCACCCCTCCACTTT; CDR3aa: CASSLMGSRNSPLHF
v_gene: TRBV25-1; j_gene: TRBJ1-6; abundance: -; d_gene: -; CDR3nt: TGTGCCAGCAGTGATCTAGAGTTGAATTCACCCCTCCACTTT; CDR3aa: CASSDLELNSPLHF
v_gene: TRBV5-1; j_gene: TRBJ1-1; abundance: -; d_gene: TRBD1; CDR3nt: TGCGCCAGCAGCTTGGGCCACAGGGGATCGAACACTGAAGCTTTCTTT; CDR3aa: CASSLGHRGSNTEAFF
v_gene: TRBV27; j_gene: TRBJ1-2; abundance: -; d_gene: TRBD1; CDR3nt: TGTGCCACTTCGGACAGGGGCGACTATGGCTACACCTTC; CDR3aa: CATSDRGDYGYTF
v_gene: TRBV25-1; j_gene: TRBJ2-5; abundance: -; d_gene: -; CDR3nt: TGTGCCAGCAGTGAAGGTGATGGGGGCTGGGAGACCCAGTACTTC; CDR3aa: CASSEGDGGWETQYF
v_gene: TRBV7-2; j_gene: TRBJ1-2; abundance: -; d_gene: -; CDR3nt: TGTGCCAGCAGCTTAGGCAGCGCTAACTATGGCTACACCTTC; CDR3aa: CASSLGSANYGYTF
v_gene: TRBV10-3; j_gene: TRBJ1-3; abundance: -; d_gene: -; CDR3nt: TGTGCCATCAGTGAGGCGGGGGACGGGGACTCTGGAAACACCATATATTTT; CDR3aa: CAISEAGDGDSGNTIYF